The entry below describes one T cell receptor beta chain. The table lists this clonotype with a few counts. Its antigen is still unknown. No per-base quality is available; no much larger clone lies one base away. The listed sequencing device is Illumina HiSeq 2500. Quantitative 5'-RACE with molecular barcodes was the method used to prepare the TCR beta libraries. In the source study's methods: To identify disease-linked TCR variants, a new computational method was used, one built on a probabilistic model of VDJ rearrangement. TCRdb reworked the public reads: Q25 trimming with fastp, MiXCR clone assembly, productive beta chains retained. Each entry is one CDR3 protein sequence, shown with its most common DNA and genes. The V and J calls and clone size come from TCRdb's table, not from the authors' own analysis. In all, the sample holds 250,000 to 350,000 distinct CDR3 sequences, and around 20% of those were seen once. 3.5% of the sample belongs to the ten largest clones.

The sample comes from a study of CD8 T cells in ankylosing spondylitis (dated by TCRdb to 2017 to 2019). Background for the entire study: T cell receptor beta repertoires were profiled in healthy donors and ankylosing spondylitis patients so that disease-linked TCR variants could be found. In total, the full study cohort was made up of approximately 99 healthy donors and 25 ankylosing spondylitis patients. Peripheral blood was sampled, and synovial fluid was also collected from ankylosing spondylitis patients. Broad study findings and their caveats: Some of the motif variants had been reported before in the synovial fluid and blood of reactive arthritis patients, a finding that suggests common disease-initiation mechanisms. The disease-linked clones were reported to be significantly enriched in matched synovial fluid samples from ankylosing spondylitis patients. A TCR beta motif of 8 or 9 highly homologous amino acid variants appeared characteristic of blood from ankylosing spondylitis patients. The disease-linked clones had a CD8+ phenotype and were found at relatively low frequencies in peripheral blood.

The germline V gene encodes CDR1 DFQATT and CDR2 SNEGSKA (reference sequence). Spanning cysteine to phenylalanine, the CDR3 consists of 15 amino acids. The read is trimmed to its CDR3 DNA, 45 bases read in frame from base 1. V sheds 2 bases and J sheds 0 bases, leaving 8 bases between their ends. This receptor was identified in a female donor with ankylosing spondylitis or in good health (not recorded which). Recombination joined TRBV20-1 with TRBJ2-6; no D gene call is confident. The material sequenced was blood, either unsorted or a sorted T cell fraction (not recorded which). The nucleotide sequence reads as follows: TGCAGTGCTAGACCCCTATCCTCTGGGGCCAACGTCCTGACTTTC. Its product reads: CSARPLSSGANVLTF.